This is a list of T cell receptor beta chains from one sample in a study of beta chain features in type 1 diabetes. Method: immunoSEQ multiplex PCR; TCRdb's copy keeps in-frame clones and lacks some. The repertoire consists of roughly 140,000 clones, with 11% occurring once and the leading ten covering about 2%. Sequenced sample: central memory CD4+ T cells from blood. The source of these receptors is a man aged 18-30 years in good health. CDR3s include the opening cysteine and the closing phenylalanine or tryptophan. A D gene is named only where the DNA matches it firmly. The size of a clone is reported for some rows only, either as once, few or many, or as a class for expanded clones.

J gene | D gene | clone size | V gene | CDR3 protein | CDR3 DNA
TRBJ2-7 | TRBD2 | - | TRBV28 | CASMSGSRYEQYF | TGTGCCAGCATGAGCGGGAGCAGATACGAGCAGTACTTC
TRBJ1-1 | - | few | TRBV7-9 | CASRSAANTEAFF | TGTGCCAGCAGGTCGGCCGCGAACACTGAAGCTTTCTTT
TRBJ2-3 | - | few | TRBV5-1 | CASSLTVTGTDTQYF | TGCGCCAGCAGCTTGACGGTCACCGGCACAGATACGCAGTATTTT
TRBJ1-4 | - | - | TRBV5-1 | CASRKDSPNEKLFF | TGCGCCAGCAGGAAAGACAGCCCTAATGAAAAACTGTTTTTT
TRBJ1-1 | - | few | TRBV5-1 | CASSLAGHLNTEAFF | TGCGCCAGCAGCTTGGCCGGGCACCTGAACACTGAAGCTTTCTTT
TRBJ1-2 | TRBD1 | - | TRBV7-9 | CASSFQTGGYYGYTF | TGTGCCAGCAGCTTCCAGACAGGGGGCTACTATGGCTACACCTTC
TRBJ1-3 | - | few | TRBV4-2 | CASSLKGKASSGNTIYF | TGTGCCAGCAGCCTCAAAGGGAAGGCGAGCTCTGGAAACACCATATATTTT
TRBJ1-1 | - | few | TRBV18 | CASSGWGSNTEAFF | TGTGCCAGCTCAGGCTGGGGATCAAACACTGAAGCTTTCTTT
TRBJ1-6 | - | - | TRBV25-1 | CASSARYNSPLHF | TGTGCCAGCAGTGCCAGGTATAATTCACCCCTCCACTTT
TRBJ1-2 | - | few | TRBV7-9 | CASSSITTGRNGYTF | TGTGCCAGCAGCTCCATCACCACAGGTCGAAATGGCTACACCTTC
TRBJ1-1 | - | few | TRBV29-1 | CSAGGGGGPETEAFF | TGCAGCGCCGGAGGGGGGGGAGGTCCTGAAACTGAAGCTTTCTTT
TRBJ2-7 | - | - | TRBV7-2 | CASSLAGFDEQYF | TGTGCCAGCAGCTTAGCGGGGTTCGACGAGCAGTACTTC
TRBJ2-2 | TRBD2 | - | TRBV9 | CASSVGLAGNTGELFF | TGTGCCAGCAGCGTTGGACTAGCGGGTAACACCGGGGAGCTGTTTTTT
TRBJ2-7 | - | - | TRBV9 | CASGSTPSTYEQYF | TGTGCCAGCGGGAGTACGCCGTCTACCTACGAGCAGTACTTC
TRBJ2-1 | - | few | TRBV5-4 | CASSLPSAINEQFF | TGTGCCAGCAGCTTGCCTTCCGCAATCAATGAGCAGTTCTTC
TRBJ1-1 | TRBD1 | - | TRBV7-9 | CASSGWTGPNTEAFF | TGTGCCAGCAGCGGGTGGACAGGGCCGAACACTGAAGCTTTCTTT
TRBJ2-3 | - | - | TRBV6-5 | CASRLQGGGDTQYF | TGTGCCAGCAGACTTCAGGGGGGTGGAGATACGCAGTATTTT
TRBJ1-2 | - | few | TRBV2 | CASRDGTTGNYGYTF | TGTGCCAGCAGAGACGGGACAACCGGTAACTATGGCTACACCTTC
TRBJ2-3 | TRBD2 | - | TRBV9 | CASSSQGGVGQYF | TGTGCCAGCAGCTCGCAGGGAGGGGTCGGTCAGTATTTT
TRBJ2-1 | TRBD2 | many | TRBV2 | CASTVAGGYNEQFF | TGTGCCAGCACTGTAGCGGGAGGGTACAATGAGCAGTTCTTC
TRBJ2-2 | - | few | TRBV30 | CAWSLRNTGELFF | TGTGCCTGGAGCCTCAGGAACACCGGGGAGCTGTTTTTT
TRBJ1-3 | - | - | TRBV4-2 | CASSQDAISGNTIYF | TGTGCCAGCAGCCAAGATGCTATCTCTGGAAACACCATATATTTT
TRBJ2-1 | - | few | TRBV7-3 | CASSLMPGPYNEQFF | TGTGCCAGCAGCTTAATGCCGGGTCCCTACAATGAGCAGTTCTTC
TRBJ1-5 | - | few | TRBV14 | CASSKDGRQPQHF | TGTGCCAGCAGCAAGGACGGCCGACAGCCCCAGCATTTT
TRBJ1-2 | - | - | TRBV4-1 | CASSQTNIQGRGYTF | TGCGCCAGCAGCCAAACGAACATACAGGGCCGAGGCTACACCTTC
TRBJ2-1 | TRBD2 | few | TRBV9 | CASSVEGTSGSEQFF | TGTGCCAGCAGCGTAGAGGGGACTAGCGGGAGTGAGCAGTTCTTC
TRBJ2-7 | - | - | TRBV25-1 | CASSEWTGREYEQYF | TGTGCCAGCAGTGAATGGACAGGGAGGGAGTACGAGCAGTACTTC
TRBJ1-1 | - | few | TRBV30 | CAWRVGTEAFF | TGTGCCTGGAGAGTTGGGACTGAAGCTTTCTTT
TRBJ2-6 | - | few | TRBV28 | CASSPGGVAGANVLTF | TGTGCCAGCAGTCCTGGCGGGGTGGCTGGGGCCAACGTCCTGACTTTC
TRBJ1-6 | TRBD1 | - | TRBV18 | CASSGTGDNSPLHF | TGTGCCAGCTCGGGGACAGGAGATAATTCACCCCTCCACTTT
TRBJ1-4 | - | - | TRBV4-3 | CASSQTSQEKEKLFF | TGCGCCAGCAGCCAAACGAGTCAGGAAAAGGAAAAACTGTTTTTT
TRBJ1-3 | TRBD1 | few | TRBV7-2 | CASTDREGSGNTIYF | TGTGCCAGCACCGACAGGGAGGGCTCTGGAAACACCATATATTTT
TRBJ2-1 | TRBD2 | - | TRBV30 | CAWREGGGSGGEQFF | TGTGCCTGGCGGGAGGGAGGCGGGTCGGGAGGGGAGCAGTTCTTC
TRBJ1-2 | - | - | TRBV28 | CASSGTTVNYGYTF | TGTGCCAGCAGTGGAACGACAGTCAACTATGGCTACACCTTC
TRBJ1-1 | - | - | TRBV6-6 | CASSYSPGAGSEAFF | TGTGCCAGCAGTTACTCCCCGGGGGCAGGGTCTGAAGCTTTCTTT
TRBJ2-1 | TRBD1 | - | TRBV7-2 | CASSIRRDRVQFF | TGTGCCAGCAGCATCCGCCGGGACAGGGTGCAGTTCTTC
TRBJ1-2 | - | - | TRBV4-2 | CASSQGPEGPNYGYTF | TGTGCCAGCAGCCAAGGGCCGGAAGGACCGAACTATGGCTACACCTTC
TRBJ2-2 | - | few | TRBV7-9 | CASSPGRTLAPGELFF | TGTGCCAGCAGCCCTGGACGGACCCTCGCCCCCGGGGAGCTGTTTTTT
TRBJ2-7 | - | few | TRBV6-5 | CASSYSKRGVYEQYF | TGTGCCAGCAGTTACTCGAAAAGGGGGGTCTACGAGCAGTACTTC
TRBJ1-2 | - | many | TRBV29-1 | CSVDSKGGNYGYTF | TGCAGCGTTGATAGCAAGGGGGGAAACTATGGCTACACCTTC
TRBJ2-1 | - | - | TRBV18 | CASSPPVLENEQFF | TGTGCCAGCTCACCACCGGTACTAGAGAATGAGCAGTTCTTC
TRBJ2-2 | TRBD1 | - | TRBV9 | CASSDRQGARTGELFF | TGTGCCAGCAGCGACCGACAGGGGGCGCGCACCGGGGAGCTGTTTTTT
TRBJ1-1 | - | - | TRBV7-3 | CASSLSSMNTEAFF | TGTGCCAGCAGCTTAAGTTCCATGAACACTGAAGCTTTCTTT
TRBJ2-1 | - | few | TRBV29-1 | CSVGGGGSSYNEQFF | TGCAGCGTTGGGGGAGGGGGCAGCTCCTACAATGAGCAGTTCTTC
TRBJ2-1 | - | - | TRBV30 | CAWSKGGIYNEQFF | TGTGCCTGGAGTAAAGGGGGAATATACAATGAGCAGTTCTTC
TRBJ2-7 | TRBD2 | few | TRBV5-1 | CASSLASGRAYEQYF | TGCGCCAGCAGCTTGGCTAGCGGGAGGGCTTACGAGCAGTACTTC
TRBJ1-5 | TRBD1 | - | TRBV29-1 | CSVRQGAGGNQPQHF | TGCAGCGTCAGACAGGGGGCCGGGGGCAATCAGCCCCAGCATTTT
TRBJ2-5 | - | few | TRBV29-1 | CSVEDFGAEETQYF | TGCAGCGTTGAAGATTTCGGGGCGGAAGAGACCCAGTACTTC
TRBJ1-2 | - | few | TRBV7-9 | CASSFERQKNYGYTF | TGTGCCAGCAGCTTCGAGCGACAGAAAAACTATGGCTACACCTTC
TRBJ2-7 | - | few | TRBV29-1 | CSVELPVAREQYF | TGCAGCGTTGAGCTTCCAGTAGCTCGCGAGCAGTACTTC
TRBJ1-2 | - | few | TRBV7-2 | CASSYTVSANYGYTF | TGTGCCAGCAGCTACACAGTCTCCGCTAACTATGGCTACACCTTC
TRBJ2-3 | - | few | TRBV6-6 | CASRLRAGSTDTQYF | TGTGCCAGCAGACTCCGGGCCGGGTCCACAGATACGCAGTATTTT
TRBJ1-5 | - | few | TRBV28 | CASSLIMTDSNQPQHF | TGTGCCAGCAGTTTAATTATGACAGATTCCAATCAGCCCCAGCATTTT